The entry that follows covers one TCR beta chain sequence. This clonotype was found many times. Its target antigen remains unknown. Nothing much larger sits one base from this clone, and base qualities are not available. The record originates from a study of T-cell reconstitution after alpha-beta-depleted transplantation in children (dated by TCRdb to about 2016). For context, the study as a whole: Using TCR repertoire profiling, the study quantitatively followed how T-cell immune reconstitution unfolded in children after TCRalphabeta/CD19-depleted allogeneic hematopoietic cell transplantation.

The sample's treatment or condition label is to be understood as: allogeneic hematopoietic cell transplantation with graft depleted of TCRalphabeta T cells and CD19 B cells. The transplant recipients were children given TCRalphabeta/CD19-depleted allogeneic hematopoietic cell grafts. General findings and caveats noted by the study authors: About two months after transplant, the apparently early recovery of alphabetaT-cell counts reportedly depended on just several hundred clones that had expanded rapidly and came from non-depleted graft cells. Hyperexpanded clone frequencies declined over subsequent months; after one year, T-cell counts and TCRbeta diversity were mostly attributed to newly produced T cells. In some patients, the high TCRbeta diversity seen at day 60 was put down to recipient T cells and intrathymic progenitors that had survived conditioning.

Library generation was performed with PCR. Sequencing used an Illumina HiSeq 2500. Molecular barcoding was employed in the preparation of TCR libraries, with unique molecular identifiers being used to normalize TCRbeta repertoire quantification. TCRdb reprocessing: public reads trimmed at Q25 with fastp, clones called with MiXCR, in-frame beta chains kept. Each entry is one CDR3 protein sequence, shown with its most common DNA and genes. The sample has 120,000 to 150,000 distinct CDR3 sequences on record, 8.5% to 10% of them singletons. Of the sample, 15% to 20% is held by the ten largest clones. Including the terminal cysteine and phenylalanine, the CDR3 comprises 13 residues. Just CDR3 DNA is preserved here, 39 bases in frame from base 1. Deletion took 2 bases off V and 7 bases off J, with a span of 9 bases between the germline ends. According to the germline V gene, CDR1 reads SGHTA and CDR2 reads FQGTGA.

The sample was PBMCs, mostly from graft donor cells, taken 180 days after TCRalphabeta/CD19-depleted stem cell transplant. This clonotype was obtained from a female patient between 2 and 15 years old who had a stem cell transplant for congenital amegakaryocytic thrombocytopenia, so the T cells may come from the graft donor. Here the chain combines TRBV7-3 and TRBJ2-1; the D gene is perhaps TRBD1, on 6 matching bases. CDR3 protein: CASSLSTGNEQFF. The nucleotide sequence reads TGTGCCAGCAGCTTATCAACAGGGAATGAGCAGTTCTTC.